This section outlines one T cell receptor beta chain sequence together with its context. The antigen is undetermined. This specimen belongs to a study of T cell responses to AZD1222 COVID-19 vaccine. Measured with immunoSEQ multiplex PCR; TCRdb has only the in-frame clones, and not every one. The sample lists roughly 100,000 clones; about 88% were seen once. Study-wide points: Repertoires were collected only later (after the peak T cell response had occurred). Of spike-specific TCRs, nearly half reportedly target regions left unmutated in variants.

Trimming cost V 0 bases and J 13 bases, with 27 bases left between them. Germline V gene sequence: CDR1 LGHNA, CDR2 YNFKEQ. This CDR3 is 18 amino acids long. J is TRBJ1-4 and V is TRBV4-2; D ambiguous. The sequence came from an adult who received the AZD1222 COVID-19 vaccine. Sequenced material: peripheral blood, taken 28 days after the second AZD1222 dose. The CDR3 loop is CASSQDPDVGISEKGLFF. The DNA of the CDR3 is TGTGCCAGCAGCCAAGATCCCGACGTAGGGATCTCCGAAAAAGGACTGTTTTTT.